A selection of T cell receptor beta chains follows, all from one sample in a study of beta chain features in type 1 diabetes. TCRdb keeps only in-frame clones here, not all; method: immunoSEQ multiplex PCR. The sample holds 630,000 or so clones, more than 13% seen once. Sequencing was done on a sample of naive CD4+ T cells from blood. The receptors were gathered from a man aged 18 to 30 with type 1 diabetes. The CDR3 runs from the conserved cysteine through the conserved F or W. The D gene is left open where the match is weak. Expanded clones are given a class, and other clones once, few, many or no size at all.

clone size: few
J gene: TRBJ2-5
D gene: TRBD1
V gene: TRBV30
CDR3 protein: CAWSAGTGGPETQYF
CDR3 DNA: TGTGCCTGGAGTGCCGGGACAGGGGGCCCAGAGACCCAGTACTTC

clone size: .
J gene: TRBJ1-4
D gene: .
V gene: TRBV18
CDR3 protein: CASSPPGRDATNEKLFF
CDR3 DNA: TGTGCCAGCTCACCACCGGGCAGGGACGCAACTAATGAAAAACTGTTTTTT

clone size: once
J gene: TRBJ1-4
D gene: TRBD1
V gene: TRBV7-2
CDR3 protein: CASSLDRGLEKLFF
CDR3 DNA: TGTGCCAGCAGCTTAGACAGGGGGCTTGAAAAACTGTTTTTT

clone size: .
J gene: TRBJ2-5
D gene: .
V gene: TRBV18
CDR3 protein: CASSPGVQETQYF
CDR3 DNA: TGTGCCAGCTCACCGGGGGTACAAGAGACCCAGTACTTC

clone size: .
J gene: TRBJ2-3
D gene: .
V gene: TRBV7-2
CDR3 protein: CASSLGLWDTQYF
CDR3 DNA: TGTGCCAGCAGCTTAGGGCTATGGGATACGCAGTATTTT

clone size: few
J gene: TRBJ2-5
D gene: .
V gene: TRBV21-1
CDR3 protein: CASSKGELAGNQETQYF
CDR3 DNA: TGTGCCAGCAGCAAAGGGGAACTAGCGGGTAATCAAGAGACCCAGTACTTC

clone size: .
J gene: TRBJ2-3
D gene: TRBD2
V gene: TRBV6-5
CDR3 protein: CASSYDGRWTDTQYF
CDR3 DNA: TGTGCCAGCAGTTACGACGGGAGGTGGACAGATACGCAGTATTTT

clone size: few
J gene: TRBJ2-1
D gene: .
V gene: TRBV7-6
CDR3 protein: CASSLVAAAAQYNEQFF
CDR3 DNA: TGTGCCAGCAGCTTAGTCGCGGCGGCGGCACAGTACAATGAGCAGTTCTTC

clone size: .
J gene: TRBJ2-7
D gene: TRBD2
V gene: TRBV27
CDR3 protein: CASGREGSSSYEQYF
CDR3 DNA: TGTGCCAGCGGGAGGGAGGGCTCGAGCTCCTACGAGCAGTACTTC

clone size: .
J gene: TRBJ2-1
D gene: TRBD2
V gene: TRBV27
CDR3 protein: CASSQIAASGNNEQFF
CDR3 DNA: TGTGCCAGCTCCCAGATAGCGGCTAGCGGGAACAATGAGCAGTTCTTC

clone size: few
J gene: TRBJ1-1
D gene: .
V gene: TRBV5-1
CDR3 protein: CASSLLVGRLNTEAFF
CDR3 DNA: TGCGCCAGCAGCCTGCTTGTCGGGCGCCTCAACACTGAAGCTTTCTTT

clone size: few
J gene: TRBJ2-7
D gene: .
V gene: TRBV7-9
CDR3 protein: CASSFTSSYEQYF
CDR3 DNA: TGTGCCAGCAGCTTCACCTCATCGTACGAGCAGTACTTC

clone size: .
J gene: TRBJ2-5
D gene: .
V gene: TRBV30
CDR3 protein: CAWSVRGAYQETQYF
CDR3 DNA: TGTGCCTGGAGTGTAAGGGGGGCGTACCAAGAGACCCAGTACTTC

clone size: .
J gene: TRBJ1-2
D gene: .
V gene: TRBV30
CDR3 protein: CAWSVNQGGYTF
CDR3 DNA: TGTGCCTGGAGTGTAAATCAGGGCGGCTACACCTTC

clone size: few
J gene: TRBJ2-7
D gene: TRBD2
V gene: TRBV10-1
CDR3 protein: CASSLAGGDEQYF
CDR3 DNA: TGCGCCAGCAGTTTAGCGGGAGGCGACGAGCAGTACTTC

clone size: .
J gene: TRBJ2-5
D gene: .
V gene: TRBV7-9
CDR3 protein: CASSYMGFQETQYF
CDR3 DNA: TGTGCCAGCAGCTACATGGGGTTCCAAGAGACCCAGTACTTC

clone size: .
J gene: TRBJ2-1
D gene: TRBD2
V gene: TRBV5-4
CDR3 protein: CASSLGSPAGVNEQFF
CDR3 DNA: TGTGCCAGCAGCTTGGGCAGTCCAGCGGGAGTCAATGAGCAGTTCTTC

clone size: few
J gene: TRBJ2-7
D gene: .
V gene: TRBV30
CDR3 protein: CASTMGPLGNEQYF
CDR3 DNA: TGTGCGAGCACCATGGGCCCTCTCGGGAACGAGCAGTACTTC

clone size: .
J gene: TRBJ2-6
D gene: TRBD1
V gene: TRBV9
CDR3 protein: CASFGQELRSGANVLTF
CDR3 DNA: TGTGCCAGCTTCGGACAGGAGCTTCGCTCTGGGGCCAACGTCCTGACTTTC

clone size: few
J gene: TRBJ2-2
D gene: TRBD2
V gene: TRBV30
CDR3 protein: CAWSVGGTSVGELFF
CDR3 DNA: TGTGCCTGGAGTGTAGGCGGGACTAGCGTGGGGGAGCTGTTTTTT

clone size: .
J gene: TRBJ1-2
D gene: .
V gene: TRBV6-5
CDR3 protein: CASSYAGRGGYTF
CDR3 DNA: TGTGCCAGCAGTTACGCCGGACGGGGCGGCTACACCTTC

clone size: few
J gene: TRBJ2-7
D gene: .
V gene: TRBV6-5
CDR3 protein: CASTLHYEQYF
CDR3 DNA: TGTGCCAGCACCCTACATTACGAGCAGTACTTC

clone size: few
J gene: TRBJ2-7
D gene: .
V gene: TRBV7-9
CDR3 protein: CAGGGTHEQYF
CDR3 DNA: TGTGCCGGAGGGGGGACTCACGAGCAGTACTTC

clone size: few
J gene: TRBJ1-2
D gene: .
V gene: TRBV15
CDR3 protein: CATSRDGQEYGYTF
CDR3 DNA: TGTGCCACCAGCAGAGATGGGCAAGAGTATGGCTACACCTTC

clone size: .
J gene: TRBJ2-7
D gene: .
V gene: TRBV30
CDR3 protein: CAWSGISYEQYF
CDR3 DNA: TGTGCCTGGAGTGGGATCTCCTACGAGCAGTACTTC

clone size: few
J gene: TRBJ1-2
D gene: .
V gene: TRBV7-2
CDR3 protein: CASSLVAGASASPSGYTF
CDR3 DNA: TGTGCCAGCAGCTTAGTTGCGGGGGCCTCCGCCTCCCCGAGTGGCTACACCTTC

clone size: .
J gene: TRBJ1-2
D gene: .
V gene: TRBV20-1
CDR3 protein: CSARQYGYTF
CDR3 DNA: TGCAGTGCTAGGCAATATGGCTACACCTTC

clone size: few
J gene: TRBJ1-5
D gene: .
V gene: TRBV4-2
CDR3 protein: CASSQDLMQGIQPQHF
CDR3 DNA: TGTGCCAGCAGCCAAGATTTAATGCAGGGGATTCAGCCCCAGCATTTT

clone size: .
J gene: TRBJ2-3
D gene: .
V gene: TRBV25-1
CDR3 protein: CASNQGNTDTQYF
CDR3 DNA: TGTGCCAGCAATCAGGGGAACACAGATACGCAGTATTTT

clone size: few
J gene: TRBJ2-4
D gene: TRBD2
V gene: TRBV13
CDR3 protein: CASSSLDSGGPLAKNIQYF
CDR3 DNA: TGTGCCAGCAGCTCCCTGGATAGCGGGGGGCCTCTGGCCAAAAACATTCAGTACTTC

clone size: .
J gene: TRBJ1-6
D gene: TRBD1
V gene: TRBV30
CDR3 protein: CAWSVRGQGNSPLHF
CDR3 DNA: TGTGCCTGGAGTGTCAGGGGGCAGGGTAATTCACCCCTCCACTTT

clone size: .
J gene: TRBJ2-3
D gene: .
V gene: TRBV4-1
CDR3 protein: CASSQDHRSGQSTDTQYF
CDR3 DNA: TGCGCCAGCAGCCAAGATCATCGGAGCGGCCAAAGCACAGATACGCAGTATTTT

clone size: few
J gene: TRBJ1-4
D gene: .
V gene: TRBV5-1
CDR3 protein: CASSLPGENEKLFF
CDR3 DNA: TGCGCCAGCAGCTTACCGGGGGAAAATGAAAAACTGTTTTTT

clone size: few
J gene: TRBJ2-5
D gene: .
V gene: TRBV18
CDR3 protein: CASSPSAGTSQETQYF
CDR3 DNA: TGTGCCAGCTCACCCTCGGCAGGAACCTCTCAAGAGACCCAGTACTTC

clone size: .
J gene: TRBJ2-2
D gene: .
V gene: TRBV7-9
CDR3 protein: CASSSGGVNTGELFF
CDR3 DNA: TGTGCCAGCAGCTCCGGTGGGGTTAACACCGGGGAGCTGTTTTTT

clone size: few
J gene: TRBJ2-5
D gene: .
V gene: TRBV29-1
CDR3 protein: CSVSMSGGAETQYF
CDR3 DNA: TGCAGCGTTTCAATGTCCGGAGGCGCAGAGACCCAGTACTTC

clone size: .
J gene: TRBJ1-5
D gene: .
V gene: TRBV6-1
CDR3 protein: CASSEWPGNQPQHF
CDR3 DNA: TGTGCCAGCAGTGAATGGCCGGGCAATCAGCCCCAGCATTTT

clone size: few
J gene: TRBJ2-1
D gene: .
V gene: TRBV5-1
CDR3 protein: CASSLSARGIYNEQFF
CDR3 DNA: TGCGCCAGCAGCTTGTCTGCCAGGGGAATCTACAATGAGCAGTTCTTC

clone size: .
J gene: TRBJ2-3
D gene: .
V gene: TRBV11-2
CDR3 protein: CASRTQNQDTQYF
CDR3 DNA: TGTGCCAGCCGTACCCAGAACCAGGATACGCAGTATTTT

clone size: .
J gene: TRBJ2-1
D gene: .
V gene: TRBV4-2
CDR3 protein: CASSQGARGDNEQFF
CDR3 DNA: TGTGCCAGCAGCCAAGGGGCTCGCGGGGACAATGAGCAGTTCTTC

clone size: .
J gene: TRBJ1-5
D gene: .
V gene: TRBV30
CDR3 protein: CAWSVRVSNQPQHF
CDR3 DNA: TGTGCCTGGAGTGTACGAGTAAGCAATCAGCCCCAGCATTTT

clone size: .
J gene: TRBJ2-1
D gene: TRBD1
V gene: TRBV7-9
CDR3 protein: CASSPDRFGNEQFF
CDR3 DNA: TGTGCCAGCAGCCCGGACAGGTTCGGGAATGAGCAGTTCTTC

clone size: .
J gene: TRBJ1-2
D gene: TRBD1
V gene: TRBV7-9
CDR3 protein: CASSPGDRAGYGYTF
CDR3 DNA: TGTGCCAGCAGCCCCGGGGACAGGGCAGGCTATGGCTACACCTTC

clone size: few
J gene: TRBJ2-1
D gene: .
V gene: TRBV5-1
CDR3 protein: CASPDGLMSEQFF
CDR3 DNA: TGCGCCAGCCCAGATGGACTAATGAGTGAGCAGTTCTTC

clone size: few
J gene: TRBJ2-1
D gene: TRBD2
V gene: TRBV18
CDR3 protein: CASSPSGTSGTNEQFF
CDR3 DNA: TGTGCCAGCTCACCATCCGGGACTAGCGGGACCAATGAGCAGTTCTTC

clone size: few
J gene: TRBJ2-2
D gene: TRBD2
V gene: TRBV2
CDR3 protein: CASSEAHSGVGTGELFF
CDR3 DNA: TGTGCCAGCAGTGAAGCTCATAGCGGGGTTGGCACCGGGGAGCTGTTTTTT

clone size: .
J gene: TRBJ1-4
D gene: TRBD1
V gene: TRBV27
CDR3 protein: CASSRDRDSEKLFF
CDR3 DNA: TGTGCCAGCAGTCGAGACCGGGACAGCGAAAAACTGTTTTTT

clone size: few
J gene: TRBJ2-7
D gene: .
V gene: TRBV30
CDR3 protein: CAWSRLNYEQYF
CDR3 DNA: TGTGCCTGGAGTCGACTAAACTACGAGCAGTACTTC

clone size: few
J gene: TRBJ1-3
D gene: .
V gene: TRBV7-9
CDR3 protein: CASSLRSGYSGNTIYF
CDR3 DNA: TGTGCCAGCAGCTTGAGATCCGGGTATTCAGGAAACACCATATATTTT

clone size: few
J gene: TRBJ2-1
D gene: TRBD2
V gene: TRBV11-3
CDR3 protein: CASSPTSGSNNEQFF
CDR3 DNA: TGTGCCAGCAGCCCGACTAGCGGGAGTAACAATGAGCAGTTCTTC

clone size: few
J gene: TRBJ2-7
D gene: TRBD1
V gene: TRBV18
CDR3 protein: CASSGTGTGSYEQYF
CDR3 DNA: TGTGCCAGCTCAGGAACCGGGACAGGGTCCTACGAGCAGTACTTC

clone size: .
J gene: TRBJ2-7
D gene: .
V gene: TRBV29-1
CDR3 protein: CSGIDRTYEQYF
CDR3 DNA: TGCAGCGGAATTGACAGAACCTACGAGCAGTACTTC

clone size: .
J gene: TRBJ1-1
D gene: .
V gene: TRBV25-1
CDR3 protein: CASSGGVITEAFF
CDR3 DNA: TGTGCCAGCAGTGGCGGCGTGATCACTGAAGCTTTCTTT

clone size: few
J gene: TRBJ2-5
D gene: .
V gene: TRBV20-1
CDR3 protein: CSAPTETQYF
CDR3 DNA: TGCAGTGCGCCGACGGAGACCCAGTACTTC

clone size: few
J gene: TRBJ1-5
D gene: .
V gene: TRBV30
CDR3 protein: CAWSNSYNQPQHF
CDR3 DNA: TGTGCCTGGAGTAACAGTTACAATCAGCCCCAGCATTTT

clone size: few
J gene: TRBJ2-7
D gene: .
V gene: TRBV6-5
CDR3 protein: CASSYSMGYEQYF
CDR3 DNA: TGTGCCAGCAGTTACTCGATGGGCTACGAGCAGTACTTC

clone size: .
J gene: TRBJ1-2
D gene: .
V gene: TRBV30
CDR3 protein: CAWSRTVYYGYTF
CDR3 DNA: TGTGCCTGGAGTAGGACAGTCTACTATGGCTACACCTTC

clone size: .
J gene: TRBJ1-1
D gene: .
V gene: TRBV30
CDR3 protein: CAWGSGAASRTFF
CDR3 DNA: .

clone size: few
J gene: TRBJ1-4
D gene: .
V gene: TRBV6-5
CDR3 protein: CASGGDKNEKLFF
CDR3 DNA: TGTGCCAGCGGAGGGGACAAAAATGAAAAACTGTTTTTT

clone size: few
J gene: TRBJ1-1
D gene: .
V gene: TRBV21-1
CDR3 protein: CASSMGTEAFF
CDR3 DNA: TGTGCCAGCAGTATGGGTACTGAAGCTTTCTTT